Given below is one TCR beta chain in context. The target of this receptor is not known. No base-level quality is on record; no much larger clone is a single base apart. The time point label, read with the paper, signifies: recipient sample about 28 days before transplant, after cytoreduction. Blood samples were obtained from recipients approximately 28 days before transplant and at days 30, 100 and 180 after transplant. Nuclei Lysis Solution was used to extract genomic DNA from fresh or cryopreserved unfractionated peripheral blood mononuclear cells. The germline V gene (reference sequence) provides CDR1 LNHDA and CDR2 SQIVND. Compared with germline, V lacks 7 bases and J lacks 3 bases; bases without a gene match: 3. Including cysteine and phenylalanine, the CDR3 has 12 amino acids. CDR3 DNA is the only sequence kept; it has 36 bases, read in frame from the first base. With the immunoSEQ assay, which is a bias-controlled multiplex PCR relying on V- and J-specific primers, TCR beta CDR3 regions were amplified from genomic DNA. A proprietary barcode and Illumina adapter sequences were added to the CDR3 amplicons in a second PCR step. An Illumina MiSeq instrument was used to sequence the CDR3 libraries. Regarding the original processing steps: Export and quality control were handled in immunoSEQ Analyzer 3.0, while downstream analyses relied on R Bioconductor and Immunarch. Only productive rearrangements within the normalized downsampled data set were used in the calculation of repertoire metrics. In the normalized cohort, a clonotype counted as pathologically expanded if the clonotype was larger than 5 templates. The Inverse Simpson Index was used to measure repertoire diversity. To capture all clonotypes, the CMV-specificity analyses were run on the non-normalized data set. Entries here come from immuneACCESS through TCRdb and include only in-frame sequences with V and J called. Some clones fail to appear in such tables; in the studies checked, an unresolved V gene covers under half of the shortfall, and the cause of the remainder is unknown. The D gene and trimming were derived from the DNA, and the V and J assignments and clone size from that table. The sample table lists over 45,000 clones, approximately 84% of them with a count of one. The top ten constitute under 7% of the sample.

The data derive from a study of T cell clonotyping in hematopoietic cell transplantation (TCRdb year 2021). Study-level background: Recipient samples taken before transplant were obtained following cytoreduction. In the study, 135 blood samples were gathered from a few dozen consecutive transplant recipients and their related donors. Recruitment of patients was conducted between 2015 and 2017, and follow-up was continued until September 2020 or death. General study outcomes and caveats: Sample size was limited, and cells were not sorted, so CD4 and CD8 repertoire contributions could not be separated. After transplant, TCR diversity in recipients dropped, and pathologically expanded clonotypes increased progressively from day 30 to day 180. Overlap with donor repertoires was found for only a small fraction of recipient repertoires, with over 95% found to appear de novo at the given depth. Broader posttransplant TCR repertoire diversity was predicted by donor and pretransplant recipient Inverse Simpson Index values.

This sequence originates from a man aged 55-75 years with biphenotypic leukemia. Some clones in this sample may be carry-over from other donors' samples. This specimen was peripheral blood mononuclear cells, taken before stem cell transplant. This receptor chain uses TRBV19 and TRBJ2-7, with 7 central nucleotides matching TRBD1. The sequence in DNA is TGTGCCAGTAAAGGACAGGACTACGAGCAGTACTTC. This is translated as CASKGQDYEQYF.